This T cell receptor (beta chain) was documented in a study of metastatic and nonmetastatic thyroid tumors. Study-level information: From malignant and benign thyroid patients, repertoires in blood and in tumor or nodule tissue were compared.

Study-level results: Significantly greater TCR beta diversity was reportedly found in malignant thyroid tumors than in benign nodules (in blood and tumor).

This clone was detected ten times or more. The antigen is unknown. CDR1 and CDR2 from the germline V gene are MGHRA and YSYEKL. V lost 0 bases and J 10 bases, leaving 18 bases between the germline ends. The CDR3 is 15 residues long. Thyroid surgery was preceded by no treatment in any patient. Original handling: It was from CDR3 differences across clinicopathological groups that a distant-metastasis classifier for papillary thyroid cancer was built. TCRdb reprocessed the PCR reads via MiXCR. TCRdb's processing, not the study's, gives the V and J calls here. The sample has fewer than 40,000 clones; 15% are singletons.

The receptor's source is a male donor with papillary thyroid cancer or a benign thyroid nodule (not recorded which). Some clones in this sample may be carry-over from other donors' samples. Material for sequencing was blood. The chain is built from TRBV4-1 and TRBJ1-2; D is ambiguous. Written as DNA, the CDR3 is TGCGCCAGCAGCCAAGATGCAGGTGCAACCCTCGTCTACACCTTC. Amino acids: CASSQDAGATLVYTF.